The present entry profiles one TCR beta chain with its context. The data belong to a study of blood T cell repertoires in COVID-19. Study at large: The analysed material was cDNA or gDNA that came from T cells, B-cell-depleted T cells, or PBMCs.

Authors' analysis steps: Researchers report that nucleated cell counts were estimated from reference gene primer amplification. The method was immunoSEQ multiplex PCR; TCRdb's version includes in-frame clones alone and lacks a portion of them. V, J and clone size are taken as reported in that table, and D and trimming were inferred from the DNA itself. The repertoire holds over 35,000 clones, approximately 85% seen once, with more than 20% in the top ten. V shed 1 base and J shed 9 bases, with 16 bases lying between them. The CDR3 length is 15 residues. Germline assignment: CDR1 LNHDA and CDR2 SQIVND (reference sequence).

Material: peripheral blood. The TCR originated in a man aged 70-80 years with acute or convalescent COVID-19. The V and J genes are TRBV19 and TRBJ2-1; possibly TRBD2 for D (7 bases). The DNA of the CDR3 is TGTGCCAGTAGTATAGCGGGGGGCGAGTCTACTGAGCAGTTCTTC. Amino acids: CASSIAGGESTEQFF.